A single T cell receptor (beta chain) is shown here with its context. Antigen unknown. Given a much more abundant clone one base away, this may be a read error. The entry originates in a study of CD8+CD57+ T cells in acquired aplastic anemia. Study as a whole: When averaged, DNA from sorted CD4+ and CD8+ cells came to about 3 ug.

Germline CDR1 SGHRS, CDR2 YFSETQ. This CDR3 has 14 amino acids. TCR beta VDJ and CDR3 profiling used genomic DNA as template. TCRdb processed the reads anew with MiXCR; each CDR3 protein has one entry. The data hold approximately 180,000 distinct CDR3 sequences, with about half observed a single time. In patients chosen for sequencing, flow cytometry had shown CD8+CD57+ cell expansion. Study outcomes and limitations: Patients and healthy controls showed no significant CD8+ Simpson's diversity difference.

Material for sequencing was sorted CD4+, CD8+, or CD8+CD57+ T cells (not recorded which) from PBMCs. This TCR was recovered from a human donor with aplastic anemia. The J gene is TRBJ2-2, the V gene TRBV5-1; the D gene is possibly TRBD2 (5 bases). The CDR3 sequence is CASNQDGNTGELVF. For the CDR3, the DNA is TGCGCCAGCAATCAAGACGGCAACACCGGGGAGCTGGTTTTT. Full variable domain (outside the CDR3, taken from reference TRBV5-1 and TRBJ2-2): KAGVTQTPRYLIKTRGQQVTLSCSPISGHRSVSWYQQTPGQGLQFLFEYFSETQRNKGNFPGRFSGRQFSNSRSEMNVSTLELGDSALYLCASNQDGNTGELVFGEGSRLTVL.